A single sample gave rise to the 22 T cell receptor beta chains below, sequenced in a study of T cell changes during pregnancy in multiple sclerosis. Some clones are missing from TCRdb's copy, which holds only in-frame ones; the method was immunoSEQ multiplex PCR. The repertoire holds 85,000 to 110,000 clones, 85% to 95% seen once, with 0.75% to 0.95% in the top ten. The input for sequencing was peripheral blood, taken after pregnancy. The receptor set was obtained from a female donor with multiple sclerosis, enrolled in a pregnancy study.

The V and J genes are TRBV6-4 and TRBJ2-2; TRBD1 aligns across 10 bases. The junction had 5 bases not matched to a gene; V was cut back by 5 bases and J by 5 bases. The CDR3 is made up of 15 amino acids. CDR1 is MRHNA, CDR2 SNTAGT, per germline. This CDR3 reads CASSTGTGVTGELFF. CDR3 sequence (DNA): TGTGCCAGCAGTACCGGGACAGGGGTGACCGGGGAGCTGTTTTTT.

The V and J genes are TRBV29-1 and TRBJ2-7; weak D call: TRBD1 (5 bases). The CDR3 has 15 amino acids. In germline, CDR1 is SQVTM, CDR2 ANQGSEA. V shed 0 bases and J shed 3 bases, with 15 bases lying between them. As DNA, the CDR3 is TGCAGCGTTGAAGATGATAGGGCAGGGCGCTACGAGCAGTACTTC. This encodes CSVEDDRAGRYEQYF.

The chain is built from TRBV7-8 and TRBJ2-3; D might be TRBD1 (5 bases). The CDR3 is 15 amino acids. Between the trimmed V and J ends, which lost 5 bases and 5 bases, there was a span of 17 bases. CDR1 SGHVS and CDR2 FQNEAQ come from the germline V gene. The CDR3 here is CASSLNWGVGDTQYF. The CDR3 nucleotides are TGTGCCAGCAGCCTAAACTGGGGCGTTGGAGATACGCAGTATTTT. Full variable domain (missing parts from reference TRBV7-8 and TRBJ2-3): GAGVSQSPRYKVAKRGQDVALRCDPISGHVSLFWYQQALGQGPEFLTYFQNEAQLDKSGLPSDRFFAERPEGSVSTLKIQRTQQEDSAVYLCASSLNWGVGDTQYFGPGTRLTVL.

The CDR3 DNA is TGTGCCAGCAGCTTGGTACCAGGGTACCGTCAGCCCCAGCATTTT. Its protein is CASSLVPGYRQPQHF. The chain combines TRBV5-5 with TRBJ1-5; the D gene is possibly TRBD1 (5 bases). From germline, CDR1 is SGHKS and CDR2 YYEKEE (reference sequence). Trimming took off 0 bases at V and 6 bases at J, with 13 bases between the two ends. This CDR3 has 15 residues. The complete variable domain, with remaining parts taken from reference TRBV5-5 and TRBJ1-5, reads DAGVTQSPTHLIKTRGQQVTLRCSPISGHKSVSWYQQVLGQGPQFIFQYYEKEERGRGNFPDRFSARQFPNYSSELNVNALLLGDSALYLCASSLVPGYRQPQHFGDGTRLSIL.

The rearrangement links TRBV5-1 to TRBJ2-6; the match to TRBD1 covers 7 bases. Per the germline V gene, CDR1 is SGHRS and CDR2 is YFSETQ. The CDR3 spans 15 residues. After removal of 4 bases from V and 2 bases from J, the junction contained 3 bases not matched to a gene. Written as DNA, the CDR3 is TGCGCCAGCAGCGGACAGGCCCCTGGGGCCAACGTCCTGACTTTC. Translated: CASSGQAPGANVLTF.

This sequence joins TRBV27 and TRBJ2-1; TRBD1 matches 9 bases. V lost 3 bases and J lost 6; bases outside the gene matches: 6. CDR1 MNHEY and CDR2 SMNVEV come from the germline V gene (reference sequence). This CDR3 region has 15 residues. This chain's CDR3 is CASSFEQGAGNEQFF. The CDR3, as DNA: TGTGCCAGCAGTTTTGAACAGGGGGCTGGCAATGAGCAGTTCTTC.

This clone was recorded once. The rearrangement uses TRBV6-4 and TRBJ1-2, with 9 bases aligning to TRBD1. This CDR3 region has 15 residues. V lost 6 bases to trimming and J lost 4 bases; unmatched junction nucleotides: 9. Per germline, CDR1 MRHNA and CDR2 SNTAGT. CDR3 sequence reads: CASSPGTGHIYGYTF. The CDR3 DNA reads TGTGCCAGCAGCCCCGGGACAGGGCACATCTATGGCTACACCTTC.

The V gene is TRBV10-2, the J gene TRBJ2-7, with 8 bases aligning to TRBD2. V lost 6 bases, J lost 0 bases, and 1 base stayed unmatched. CDR3 length: 13 residues. Germline V CDR1 and CDR2: WSHSY, SAAADI. CDR3 sequence (DNA): TGCGCCAGCAGCGGGAGGGACTCCTACGAGCAGTACTTC. The encoded protein is CASSGRDSYEQYF.

This sequence joins TRBV6-5 and TRBJ2-1; D possibly corresponds to TRBD2 (6 bases). CDR1 is MNHEY and CDR2 is SVGAGI in the germline V gene. Trimming stripped 5 bases from V and 4 bases from J, with 12 bases between. The CDR3 loop spans 14 amino acids. Here the CDR3 reads CASSLASFYNEQFF. The CDR3 DNA reads as TGTGCCAGCAGTCTAGCGTCCTTTTACAATGAGCAGTTCTTC.

The J gene is TRBJ1-3, the V gene TRBV7-2; TRBD1 matches at 7 bases. The germline gives CDR1 SGHTA, CDR2 FQGNSA. Trimming cost V 0 bases and J 3 bases; bases outside gene matches: 8. The CDR3 contains 17 residues. The CDR3 DNA reads TGTGCCAGCAGCTTAGCCCCCACACAGGGGTATGGAAACACCATATATTTT. Encoded protein: CASSLAPTQGYGNTIYF.

The chain carries TRBV11-2 and TRBJ1-5; D perhaps matches TRBD1 (6 bases). This CDR3 spans 16 amino acids. Germline loops: CDR1 SGHAT, CDR2 FQNNGV. The ends were cut back, 5 bases at V and 2 bases at J, with 16 bases in the middle. The chain's CDR3 is CASSPLGARGNQPQHF. In DNA form, the CDR3 reads TGTGCCAGCAGCCCCTTGGGGGCGCGGGGCAATCAGCCCCAGCATTTT.

The V gene is TRBV7-3, the J gene TRBJ2-1; 8 nucleotides line up with TRBD2. V was clipped by 5 bases and J by 4 bases; unmatched bases: 10. The CDR3 sequence is 16 residues long. Germline V gene lookup returns CDR1 SGHTA and CDR2 FQGTGA. CDR3 nucleotide sequence: TGTGCCAGCAGCCAGACGGGGGGGCTTCGATACAATGAGCAGTTCTTC. This encodes CASSQTGGLRYNEQFF.

The chain recombines TRBV7-2 with TRBJ1-2; TRBD1 matches at 7 bases. Germline loops: CDR1 SGHTA, CDR2 FQGNSA. The CDR3 is 15 amino acids. V lost 2 bases to trimming and J lost 8 bases; unmatched junction nucleotides: 11. For the CDR3, the DNA is TGTGCCAGCAGCTTATTGCGGGATGCAGGGGGAGGCTACACCTTC. Protein sequence: CASSLLRDAGGGYTF.

The chain recombines TRBV12-5 with TRBJ2-3, with 11 bases matching TRBD1. The CDR3 runs to 17 residues. The germline CDR1 and CDR2 sequences are LGHNT and FRNRAP. V shed 3 bases, J shed 5 bases, and the junction held 10 bases outside the gene matches. The CDR3 region has the DNA TGTGCTAGTGGTTTAACGCGGGACAGGGGGTTAGGAGATACGCAGTATTTT. It specifies CASGLTRDRGLGDTQYF.

The chain uses TRBV11-1 and TRBJ2-5, with a weak D call TRBD2 (6 bases). Per the germline V gene, CDR1 is SGHAT and CDR2 is FQDESV (reference sequence). V shed 6 bases and J shed 2 bases, with 22 bases lying between them. The CDR3 consists of 17 residues. DNA for the CDR3: TGTGCCAGCAGGGCCAACAAATGGGGAGGTCGACAAGAGACCCAGTACTTC. The encoded protein is CASRANKWGGRQETQYF.

V gene TRBV5-1 combines with J gene TRBJ1-1; possibly TRBD1 for D (5 bases). From germline, CDR1 is SGHRS and CDR2 YFSETQ. V lost 0 bases to trimming and J lost 0 bases, with 12 bases between them. This CDR3 contains 16 residues. CDR3 in amino acids: CASSLVGGTVNTEAFF. The CDR3 nucleotides are TGCGCCAGCAGCTTGGTAGGAGGGACGGTGAACACTGAAGCTTTCTTT.

The rearrangement joins TRBV7-9 to TRBJ2-7, with 11 bases lining up with TRBD2. The CDR3 extends over 17 amino acids. V gave up 5 bases and J gave up 0 bases; unmatched junction bases: 9. Germline V lookup: CDR1 SEHNR, CDR2 FQNEAQ (reference sequence). The CDR3 sequence is CASSGLSGTSGSYEQYF. As DNA, the CDR3 is TGTGCCAGCAGCGGACTCTCCGGGACTAGCGGCTCCTACGAGCAGTACTTC.

V gene TRBV10-3 combines with J gene TRBJ2-1; TRBD2 aligns across 7 bases. The germline V gene has CDR1 ENHRY and CDR2 SYGVKD. J lost 5 bases, V lost 10 bases, and 11 bases had no gene match. The CDR3 totals 14 residues. CDR3: CATRSGRGDNEQFF. CDR3 nucleotides: TGTGCCACGAGATCGGGGAGGGGCGACAATGAGCAGTTCTTC.

The genes are TRBV4-3 and TRBJ2-7; D is unresolved. The CDR3 consists of 14 residues. Between the trimmed V and J ends, which lost 0 bases and 7 bases, there was a span of 13 bases. The V gene's germline CDR1 is LGHNA and CDR2 YSLEER. Written as DNA, the CDR3 is TGCGCCAGCAGCCAAGACTTAGAAACGAGGGAGCAGTACTTC. It encodes CASSQDLETREQYF.

The chain combines TRBV28 with TRBJ1-5, with unresolved D. Germline CDR1 and CDR2: MDHEN and SYDVKM. The V and J ends lost 10 bases and 4 bases respectively, with 11 bases between them. The CDR3 is 12 residues long. CDR3 in DNA: TGTGCCATCCACTCAGGTAATCAGCCCCAGCATTTT. This encodes CAIHSGNQPQHF.

CDR3 loop: CASSQDRGLSGANVLTF. The CDR3 nucleotides read TGTGCCAGTAGCCAGGACAGGGGGTTATCTGGGGCCAACGTCCTGACTTTC. The chain couples TRBV19 to TRBJ2-6; 10 nucleotides line up with TRBD1. Trimming removed 6 bases from V and 1 base from J; junction bases left unmatched: 6. This CDR3 comprises 17 residues. CDR1 and CDR2 from the germline V gene are LNHDA and SQIVND (reference sequence).

The chain couples TRBV7-9 to TRBJ1-2; 11 bases are a match to TRBD1. This CDR3 is 15 amino acids long. Trimming took 2 bases from V and 4 from J; bases not matched to a gene: 3. Germline-derived CDR1 and CDR2 are SEHNR and FQNEAQ (reference sequence). CDR3 sequence: CASSLTGQGAYGYTF. In nucleotides, the CDR3 is TGTGCCAGCAGCTTAACCGGACAGGGGGCCTATGGCTACACCTTC. Based on the CDR3 plus reference TRBV7-9 and TRBJ1-2, the full variable domain is DTGVSQNPRHKITKRGQNVTFRCDPISEHNRLYWYRQTLGQGPEFLTYFQNEAQLEKSRLLSDRFSAERPKGSFSTLEIQRTEQGDSAMYLCASSLTGQGAYGYTFGSGTRLTVV.